This is a list of T cell receptor beta chains from one sample in a study of blood T cell repertoires in COVID-19. Data came from immunoSEQ multiplex PCR; TCRdb stores just in-frame clones and leaves some out. The sample includes roughly 320,000 clones, roughly 85% of them seen just once. Source material: peripheral blood. These TCRs come from a human donor in a cohort sampled during active COVID-19. Both conserved end residues are part of each CDR3. The D gene is left open where the match is weak. Size tells how often a clone was seen (once, few, many) or the class of an expanded clone, and some rows leave it out.

CDR3nt	CDR3aa	j_gene	abundance	v_gene	d_gene
TGTGCCAGCAGTGAAGAAGGCAGGGGGACTGAAGCTTTCTTT	CASSEEGRGTEAFF	TRBJ1-1	-	TRBV6-1	TRBD1
TGTGCCCTATCCGCCGGTTACTCTGGAAACACCATATATTTT	CALSAGYSGNTIYF	TRBJ1-3	-	TRBV30	-
TGTGCCAGTAGTCATTCATCGGGGAGGGCTGAAGCTTTCTTT	CASSHSSGRAEAFF	TRBJ1-1	-	TRBV19	-
TGTGCCAGCAGCCCCGACGGGGAATCCTATGGCTACACCTTC	CASSPDGESYGYTF	TRBJ1-2	few	TRBV28	-
TGTGCCAGCTCACCACGCTGGGACAGGGTTAACCCAGGGGAAAAACTGTTTTTT	CASSPRWDRVNPGEKLFF	TRBJ1-4	-	TRBV18	TRBD1
TGTGCCAGCGGGAGGACAGATACGCAGTATTTT	CASGRTDTQYF	TRBJ2-3	-	TRBV6-5	-
TGTGCCAGCAGGAAGGACAGCGCCCGGGAGACCCAGTACTTC	CASRKDSARETQYF	TRBJ2-5	-	TRBV2	-
TGTGCCAGCAGCTGGGGACAGGGGCCTTCCTACGAGCAGTACTTC	CASSWGQGPSYEQYF	TRBJ2-7	-	TRBV5-5	TRBD1
TGCGCCAGCAGCCCGACAGGCACGTATGGCACTGAAGCTTTCTTT	CASSPTGTYGTEAFF	TRBJ1-1	-	TRBV5-1	-
TGTGCCAGCAGCTTTTTTGAGACGAACACCGGGGAGCTGTTTTTT	CASSFFETNTGELFF	TRBJ2-2	-	TRBV5-6	-
TGTGCCAGCAGCATGGGGGCCACCCGAAGGACTGAAGCTTTCTTT	CASSMGATRRTEAFF	TRBJ1-1	-	TRBV11-2	-
TGTGCCAGCTTAGACCGGGTCTCTGGAAACACCATATATTTT	CASLDRVSGNTIYF	TRBJ1-3	-	TRBV6-5	-
TGTGCCAGCAGTTCCGGGAAGAACACTGAAGCTTTCTTT	CASSSGKNTEAFF	TRBJ1-1	-	TRBV12-3/TRBV12-4	-
TGTGCCAGCAGGCGAGCGAATCAGCCCCAGCATTTT	CASRRANQPQHF	TRBJ1-5	-	TRBV12-3/TRBV12-4	-
TGTGCCAGCATCACGGGGAGGGCACGGTACAATGAGCAGTTCTTC	CASITGRARYNEQFF	TRBJ2-1	-	TRBV7-9	TRBD2
TGTGCCAGCAGTGAATTAAGGGGGGGGACAGGAGTCTATGGCTACACCTTC	CASSELRGGTGVYGYTF	TRBJ1-2	-	TRBV6-1	TRBD1
TGCAGCGCCGGAATCCCGGAGCGGAACATTCAGTACTTC	CSAGIPERNIQYF	TRBJ2-4	once	TRBV29-1	-
TGTGCCAGCAGTTCGGGCGGGGAGCTGTTTTTT	CASSSGGELFF	TRBJ2-2	-	TRBV27	-
TGTGCCAGCAGTAGGACAGGGGGGGAGTGGGAAAAACTGTTTTTT	CASSRTGGEWEKLFF	TRBJ1-4	-	TRBV6-5	TRBD1
TGTGCCAGCTCACCCAGCGGAGGGACTGAAGCTTTCTTT	CASSPSGGTEAFF	TRBJ1-1	-	TRBV18	-
TGTGCCAGCTCACCGAAGGACAGGGTGAATAATTCACCCCTCCACTTT	CASSPKDRVNNSPLHF	TRBJ1-6	-	TRBV18	TRBD1
TGTGCCAGCAAGCGGGACGCCCCAGATACGCAGTATTTT	CASKRDAPDTQYF	TRBJ2-3	-	TRBV6-5	TRBD2
TGTGCCAGCAGCTTAAGGAGGGCTGTAAACACTGAAGCTTTCTTT	CASSLRRAVNTEAFF	TRBJ1-1	-	TRBV7-2	-
TGCGCCAGCAGCTCCTTTAACGAGCAGTACTTC	CASSSFNEQYF	TRBJ2-7	-	TRBV5-1	-
TGTGCCAGCAGTGAAGAGGCTAGCGGGGGTAGCACAGATACGCAGTATTTT	CASSEEASGGSTDTQYF	TRBJ2-3	many	TRBV6-4	TRBD2
TGTGCCAGCAGCTCGGCGACAGGGGGGTTTCCCTACGAGCAGTACTTC	CASSSATGGFPYEQYF	TRBJ2-7	-	TRBV7-8	TRBD1
TGTGCCAGTAGTATTTCCCAGGGGGCGCATGGCTACACCTTC	CASSISQGAHGYTF	TRBJ1-2	-	TRBV19	TRBD1
TGTGCCAGCAGCTCCGCTAGGAGCGGGGGGAGGGATACGCAGTATTTT	CASSSARSGGRDTQYF	TRBJ2-3	few	TRBV5-4	TRBD2
TGCGCCAGCAGCTCCCAGGGAGGGGACACCGGGGAGCTGTTTTTT	CASSSQGGDTGELFF	TRBJ2-2	few	TRBV5-1	TRBD2
TGTGCCAGCAGCCAGCCGGGACAGGGGAATTTCGGTGGCTACACCTTC	CASSQPGQGNFGGYTF	TRBJ1-2	-	TRBV4-2	TRBD1